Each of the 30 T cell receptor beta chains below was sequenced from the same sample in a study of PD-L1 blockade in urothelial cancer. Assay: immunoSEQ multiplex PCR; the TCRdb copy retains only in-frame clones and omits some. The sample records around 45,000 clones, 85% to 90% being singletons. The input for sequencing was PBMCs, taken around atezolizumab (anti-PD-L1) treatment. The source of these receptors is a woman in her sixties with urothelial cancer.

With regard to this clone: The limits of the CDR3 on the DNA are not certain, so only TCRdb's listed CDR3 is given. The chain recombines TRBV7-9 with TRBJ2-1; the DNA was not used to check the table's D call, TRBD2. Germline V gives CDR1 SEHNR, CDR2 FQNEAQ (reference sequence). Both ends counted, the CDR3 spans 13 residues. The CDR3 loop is CASILGGYNEQFF.

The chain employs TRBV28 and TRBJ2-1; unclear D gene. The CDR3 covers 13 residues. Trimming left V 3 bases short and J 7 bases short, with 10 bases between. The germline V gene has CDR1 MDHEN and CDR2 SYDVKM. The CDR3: CASSFQIKNEQFF. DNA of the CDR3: TGTGCCAGCAGTTTTCAGATTAAGAATGAGCAGTTCTTC.

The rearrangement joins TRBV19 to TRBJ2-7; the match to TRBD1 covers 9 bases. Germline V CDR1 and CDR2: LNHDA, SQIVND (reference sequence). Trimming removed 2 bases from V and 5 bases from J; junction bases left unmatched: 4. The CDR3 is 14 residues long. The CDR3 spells CASSILQGAHEQYF. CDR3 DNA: TGTGCCAGTAGTATATTACAGGGGGCCCACGAGCAGTACTTC.

CDR3 DNA: TGCGCCAGCAGCCAACCCCGGACTAGCAATGAGCAGTTCTTC. Protein sequence: CASSQPRTSNEQFF. The chain has TRBV4-1 and TRBJ2-1; 7 positions agree with TRBD2. The CDR3 contains 14 residues. V was clipped by 2 bases and J by 6 bases; unmatched bases: 4. CDR1 and CDR2 from the germline V gene are MGHRA and YSYEKL.

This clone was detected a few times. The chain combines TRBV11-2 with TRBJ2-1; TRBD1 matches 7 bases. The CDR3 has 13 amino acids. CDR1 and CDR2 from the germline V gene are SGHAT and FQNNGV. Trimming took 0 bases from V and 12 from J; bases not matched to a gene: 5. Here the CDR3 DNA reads TGTGCCAGCAGCTTAGACCGGACAGGTCCGCAGTTCTTC. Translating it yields CASSLDRTGPQFF.

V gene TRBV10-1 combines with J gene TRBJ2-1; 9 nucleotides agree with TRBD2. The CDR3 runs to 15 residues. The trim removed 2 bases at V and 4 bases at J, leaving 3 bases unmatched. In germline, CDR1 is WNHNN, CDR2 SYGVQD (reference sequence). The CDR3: CASSEVLAGYNEQFF. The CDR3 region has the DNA TGCGCCAGCAGTGAGGTGCTAGCGGGATACAATGAGCAGTTCTTC.

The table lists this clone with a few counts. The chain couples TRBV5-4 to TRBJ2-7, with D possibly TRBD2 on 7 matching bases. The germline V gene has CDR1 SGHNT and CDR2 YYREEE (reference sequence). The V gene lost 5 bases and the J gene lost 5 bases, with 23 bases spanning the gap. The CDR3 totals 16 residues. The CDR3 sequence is CASSHSRGGRLHEQYF. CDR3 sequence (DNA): TGTGCCAGCAGTCACTCCAGGGGCGGGAGACTCCACGAGCAGTACTTC.

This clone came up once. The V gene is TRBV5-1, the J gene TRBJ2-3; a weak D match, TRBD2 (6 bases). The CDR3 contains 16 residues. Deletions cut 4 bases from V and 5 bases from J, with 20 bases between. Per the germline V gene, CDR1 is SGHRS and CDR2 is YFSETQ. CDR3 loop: CASSHIGGRPRDTQYF. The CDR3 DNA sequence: TGCGCCAGCAGCCACATCGGGGGAAGACCCCGAGATACGCAGTATTTT.

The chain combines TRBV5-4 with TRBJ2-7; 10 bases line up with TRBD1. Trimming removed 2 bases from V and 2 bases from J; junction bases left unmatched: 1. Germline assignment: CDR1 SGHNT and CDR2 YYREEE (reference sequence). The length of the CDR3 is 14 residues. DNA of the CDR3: TGTGCCAGCAGCTTTGGGACAGGGGCCTACGAGCAGTACTTC. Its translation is CASSFGTGAYEQYF.

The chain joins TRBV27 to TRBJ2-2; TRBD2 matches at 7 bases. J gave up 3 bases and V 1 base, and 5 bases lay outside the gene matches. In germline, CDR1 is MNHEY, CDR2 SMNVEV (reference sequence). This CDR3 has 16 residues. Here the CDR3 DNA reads TGTGCCAGCAGTTTATATGCGGGAGTTGACACCGGGGAGCTGTTTTTT. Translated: CASSLYAGVDTGELFF.

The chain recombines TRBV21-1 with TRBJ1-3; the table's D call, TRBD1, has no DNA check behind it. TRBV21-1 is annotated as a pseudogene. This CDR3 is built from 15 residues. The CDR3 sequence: CASTPGIHSGNTIYF. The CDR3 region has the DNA TGTGCCAGCACACCAGGGATACACTCTGGAAACACCATATATTTT.

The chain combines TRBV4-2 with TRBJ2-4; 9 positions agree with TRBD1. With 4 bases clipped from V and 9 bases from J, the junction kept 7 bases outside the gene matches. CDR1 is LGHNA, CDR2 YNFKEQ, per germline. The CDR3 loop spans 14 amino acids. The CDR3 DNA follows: TGTGCCAGCAGCCCGGGACAGGGAACAGCCATTCAGTACTTC. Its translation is CASSPGQGTAIQYF.

The CDR3 nucleotides read TGTGCCAGCAGCGCCAGGAATCCCAAAAACATTCAGTACTTC. This gives the protein CASSARNPKNIQYF. The J gene is TRBJ2-4, the V gene TRBV5-6; D not resolved. Trimming took off 4 bases at V and 2 bases at J, with 10 bases between the two ends. Germline V gene lookup returns CDR1 SGHDT and CDR2 YYEEEE. The CDR3 is 14 amino acids.

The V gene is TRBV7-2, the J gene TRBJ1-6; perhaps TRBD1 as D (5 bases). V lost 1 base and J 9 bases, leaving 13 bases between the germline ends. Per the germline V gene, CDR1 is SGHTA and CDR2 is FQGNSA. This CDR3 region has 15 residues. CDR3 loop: CASSLGSGSGSPLHF. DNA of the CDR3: TGTGCCAGCAGCTTAGGTTCAGGGTCCGGTTCACCCCTCCACTTT.

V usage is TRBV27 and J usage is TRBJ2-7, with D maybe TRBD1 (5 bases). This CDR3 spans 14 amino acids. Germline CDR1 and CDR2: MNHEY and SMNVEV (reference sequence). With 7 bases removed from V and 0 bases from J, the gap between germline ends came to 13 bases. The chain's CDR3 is CASKLGLVSYEQYF. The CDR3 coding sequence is TGTGCCAGCAAATTGGGGCTAGTCTCCTACGAGCAGTACTTC.

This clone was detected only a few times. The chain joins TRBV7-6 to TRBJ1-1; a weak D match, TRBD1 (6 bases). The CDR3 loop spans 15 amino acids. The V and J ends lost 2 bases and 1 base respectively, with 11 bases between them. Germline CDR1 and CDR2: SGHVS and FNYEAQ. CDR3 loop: CASSLLDRENTEAFF. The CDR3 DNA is TGTGCCAGCAGCTTACTGGACAGAGAGAACACTGAAGCTTTCTTT.

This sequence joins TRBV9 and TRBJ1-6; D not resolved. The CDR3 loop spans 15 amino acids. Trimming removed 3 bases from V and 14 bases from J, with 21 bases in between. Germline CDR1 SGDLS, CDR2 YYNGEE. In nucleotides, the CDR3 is TGTGCCAGCAGCGCCCCGGCCCCCGGGAGTGAAACCCTCCACTTT. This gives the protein CASSAPAPGSETLHF. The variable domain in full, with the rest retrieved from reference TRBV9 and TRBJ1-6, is DSGVTQTPKHLITATGQRVTLRCSPRSGDLSVYWYQQSLDQGLQFLIQYYNGEERAKGNILERFSAQQFPDLHSELNLSSLELGDSALYFCASSAPAPGSETLHFGNGTRLTVT.

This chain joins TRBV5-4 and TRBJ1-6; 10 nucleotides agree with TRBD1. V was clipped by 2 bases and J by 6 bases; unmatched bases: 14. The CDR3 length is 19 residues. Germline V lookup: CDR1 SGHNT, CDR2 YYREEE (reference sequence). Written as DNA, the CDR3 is TGTGCCAGCAGCTTCCCCAGAATACCCGGGACAGGGGTTAATTCACCCCTCCACTTT. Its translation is CASSFPRIPGTGVNSPLHF.

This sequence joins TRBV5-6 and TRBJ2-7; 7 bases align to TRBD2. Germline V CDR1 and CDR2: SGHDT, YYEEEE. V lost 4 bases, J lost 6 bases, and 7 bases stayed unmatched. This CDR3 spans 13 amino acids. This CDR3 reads CASSRTREGEQYF. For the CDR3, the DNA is TGTGCCAGCAGCCGGACTAGGGAGGGCGAGCAGTACTTC.

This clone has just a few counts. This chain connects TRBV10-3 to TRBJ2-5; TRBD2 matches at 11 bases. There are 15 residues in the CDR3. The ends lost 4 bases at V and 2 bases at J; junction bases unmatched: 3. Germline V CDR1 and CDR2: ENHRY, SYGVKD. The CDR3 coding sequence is TGTGCCATCAGTGGACTAGCGGGAAATCAAGAGACCCAGTACTTC. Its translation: CAISGLAGNQETQYF.

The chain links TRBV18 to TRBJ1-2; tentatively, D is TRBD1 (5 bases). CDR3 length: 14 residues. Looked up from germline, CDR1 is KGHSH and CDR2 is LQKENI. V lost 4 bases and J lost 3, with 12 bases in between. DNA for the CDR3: TGTGCCAGCTCACGCGTCGGACAAGACTATGGCTACACCTTC. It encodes CASSRVGQDYGYTF.

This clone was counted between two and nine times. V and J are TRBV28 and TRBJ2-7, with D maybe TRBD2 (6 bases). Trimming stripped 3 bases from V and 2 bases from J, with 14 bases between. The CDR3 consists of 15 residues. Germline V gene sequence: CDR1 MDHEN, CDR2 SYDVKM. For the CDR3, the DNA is TGTGCCAGCAGTTTGGGGCTAGCGCGTCCCTACGAGCAGTACTTC. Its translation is CASSLGLARPYEQYF.

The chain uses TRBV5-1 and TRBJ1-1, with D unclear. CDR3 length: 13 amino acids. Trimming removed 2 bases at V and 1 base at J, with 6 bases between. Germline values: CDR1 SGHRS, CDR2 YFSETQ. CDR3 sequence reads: CASSFTGNTEAFF. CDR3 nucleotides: TGCGCCAGCAGCTTTACCGGGAACACTGAAGCTTTCTTT. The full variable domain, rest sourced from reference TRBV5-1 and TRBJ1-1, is KAGVTQTPRYLIKTRGQQVTLSCSPISGHRSVSWYQQTPGQGLQFLFEYFSETQRNKGNFPGRFSGRQFSNSRSEMNVSTLELGDSALYLCASSFTGNTEAFFGQGTRLTVV.

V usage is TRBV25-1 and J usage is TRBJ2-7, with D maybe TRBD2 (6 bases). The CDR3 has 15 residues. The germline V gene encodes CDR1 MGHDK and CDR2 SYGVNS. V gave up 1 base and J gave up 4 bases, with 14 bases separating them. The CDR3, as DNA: TGTGCCAGCAGTGAATCTGGGGGGATAGGGTACGAGCAGTACTTC. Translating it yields CASSESGGIGYEQYF.

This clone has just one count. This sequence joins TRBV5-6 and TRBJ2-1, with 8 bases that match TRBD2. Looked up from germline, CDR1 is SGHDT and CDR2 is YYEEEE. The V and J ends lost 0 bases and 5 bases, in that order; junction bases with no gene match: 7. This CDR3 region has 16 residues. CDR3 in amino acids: CASSLGAGGGNNEQFF. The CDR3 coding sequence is TGTGCCAGCAGCTTGGGCGCAGGCGGGGGGAACAATGAGCAGTTCTTC.

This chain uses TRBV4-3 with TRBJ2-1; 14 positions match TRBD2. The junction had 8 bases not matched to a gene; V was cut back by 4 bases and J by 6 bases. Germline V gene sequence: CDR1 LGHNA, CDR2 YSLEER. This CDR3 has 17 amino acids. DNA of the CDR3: TGCGCCAGCAGCCTCAACCCCGGGACTAGCGGGAGCAATGAGCAGTTCTTC. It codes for CASSLNPGTSGSNEQFF.

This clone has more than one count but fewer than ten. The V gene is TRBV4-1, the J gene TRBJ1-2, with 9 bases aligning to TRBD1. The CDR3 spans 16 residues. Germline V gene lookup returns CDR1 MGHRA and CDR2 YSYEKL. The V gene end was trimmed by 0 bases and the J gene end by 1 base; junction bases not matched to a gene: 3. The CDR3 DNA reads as TGCGCCAGCAGCCAAGATCCGACAGGGGGTAACTATGGCTACACCTTC. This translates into CASSQDPTGGNYGYTF.

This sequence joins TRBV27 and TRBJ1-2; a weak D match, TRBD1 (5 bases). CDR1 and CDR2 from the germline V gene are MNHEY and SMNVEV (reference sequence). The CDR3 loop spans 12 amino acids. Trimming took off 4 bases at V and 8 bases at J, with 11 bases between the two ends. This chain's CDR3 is CASSSPGYGYTF. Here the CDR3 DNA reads TGTGCCAGCAGTTCCCCAGGGTACGGCTACACCTTC.

CDR3: CASRESGRASFF. In DNA, the CDR3 is TGCGCCAGCAGGGAAAGCGGGAGGGCCTCATTCTTC. The chain uses TRBV10-2 and TRBJ2-1, with TRBD2 matching over 10 bases. V gave up 6 bases and J gave up 16 bases; unmatched junction bases: 9. CDR3 size: 12 residues. From germline, CDR1 is WSHSY and CDR2 SAAADI.

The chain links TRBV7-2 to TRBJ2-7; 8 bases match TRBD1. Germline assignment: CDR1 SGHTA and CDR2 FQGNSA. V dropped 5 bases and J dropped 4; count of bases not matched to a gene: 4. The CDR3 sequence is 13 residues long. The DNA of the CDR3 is TGTGCCAGCAGCCCCAGGACAGGGTACGAGCAGTACTTC. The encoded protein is CASSPRTGYEQYF.